This TCR beta chain was profiled in a study of T cell responses to AZD1222 COVID-19 vaccine. As for the study in general: Pooled in the analysis were second doses at about 4 or about 12 weeks. Study-wide results and caveats: Compared with day 0, the breadth and depth of the Spike-specific TCR repertoire rose significantly after two doses of AZD1222. The sample set comprised mostly white British donors with more females, and clonal diversity was possibly underestimated.

Trimming cost V 4 bases and J 3 bases, with 16 bases left between them. Germline V CDR1 and CDR2: SGHDT, YYEEEE. This CDR3 comprises 15 residues. As for this clone: What it binds is unknown.

Assay used: immunoSEQ multiplex PCR; TCRdb lists only in-frame clones, some missing. The sample holds about 150,000 clones, 90% to 95% seen once. This clonotype was sampled from an adult in good health. Specimen: peripheral blood, collected on day 0 of AZD1222 vaccination. The rearrangement uses TRBV5-6 and TRBJ2-5; perhaps TRBD2 as D (5 bases). CDR3 nucleotide sequence: TGTGCCAGCAGCCCCGGTCAGCGGAGAAAAGAGACCCAGTACTTC. Amino acid sequence: CASSPGQRRKETQYF.